The clone carrying this TCR beta chain was recorded at least ten times. The data were obtained in a study of identical twins. TCRdb reprocessed the 5' RACE reads via MiXCR and lists one record per CDR3 protein. This sample has under 900,000 distinct CDR3 sequences, with around a sixth found just once. Looked up from germline, CDR1 is SGHTA and CDR2 is FQGTGA. The CDR3 consists of 14 residues. After removal of 1 base from V and 6 bases from J, the junction contained 1 base not matched to a gene. The same sample was also studied in work on T cells expressing NK-cell markers. That work contributes: Seven HCMV-seropositive donors and one seronegative donor made up the eight sequenced donors. There remained a lack of clarity about HCMV specificity of expanded NKG2C+ T cell clones.

The sample was PBMCs. The chain recombines TRBV7-3 with TRBJ2-3; 10 positions agree with TRBD2. The receptor comes from a woman aged 18-29 years in good health. Written as DNA, the CDR3 is TGTGCCAGCAGCTTAATAGCGGGGGGCGATACGCAGTATTTT. This translates into CASSLIAGGDTQYF.